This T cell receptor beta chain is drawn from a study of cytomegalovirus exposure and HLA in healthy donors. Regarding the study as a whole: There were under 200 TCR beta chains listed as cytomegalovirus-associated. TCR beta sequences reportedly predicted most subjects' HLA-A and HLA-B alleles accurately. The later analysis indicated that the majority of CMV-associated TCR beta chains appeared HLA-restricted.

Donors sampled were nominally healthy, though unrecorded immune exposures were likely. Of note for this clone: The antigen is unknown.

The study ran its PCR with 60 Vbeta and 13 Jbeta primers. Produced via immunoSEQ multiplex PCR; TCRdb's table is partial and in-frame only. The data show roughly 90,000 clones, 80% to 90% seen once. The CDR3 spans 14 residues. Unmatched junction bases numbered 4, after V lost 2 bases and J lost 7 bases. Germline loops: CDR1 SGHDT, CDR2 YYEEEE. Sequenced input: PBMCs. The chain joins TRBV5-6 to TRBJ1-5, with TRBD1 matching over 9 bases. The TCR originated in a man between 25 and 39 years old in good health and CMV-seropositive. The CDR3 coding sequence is TGTGCCAGCAGCTTACAGGGGGCGGAACAGCCCCAGCATTTT. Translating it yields CASSLQGAEQPQHF.